The 30 T cell receptor beta chains below were found in one sample sequenced in a study of T cell responses to AZD1222 COVID-19 vaccine (dated by TCRdb to the early 2020s). To prepare the library, the immunoSEQ multiplex PCR assay was applied. Entries here come from immuneACCESS through TCRdb and include only in-frame sequences with V and J called. Some clones fail to appear in such tables; in the studies checked, an unresolved V gene covers under half of the shortfall, and the cause of the remainder is unknown. The sample table holds around 200,000 clones, of which 85% to 95% were seen once. The leading ten clones occupy 1.6% of the sample. Reading the label with the study, this specimen's time point is: about 28 days (+/-7) after the second vaccine dose. The specimen comprised peripheral blood, sampled 28 days after the second AZD1222 dose. These receptors came from an adult who received the AZD1222 COVID-19 vaccine.

This clone was detected once. The chain carries TRBV19 and TRBJ1-5; no clear D. Trimming removed 2 bases from V and 7 bases from J, with 12 bases in between. Per the germline V gene, CDR1 is LNHDA and CDR2 is SQIVND (reference sequence). The CDR3 runs to 14 residues. The CDR3 sequence is CASSITGEDQPQHF. DNA of the CDR3: TGTGCCAGTAGTATAACTGGGGAAGACCAGCCCCAGCATTTT.

This sequence joins TRBV18 and TRBJ1-6, with TRBD1 matching over 8 bases. Germline assignment: CDR1 KGHSH and CDR2 LQKENI. This CDR3 comprises 16 residues. With V trimmed by 4 bases and J by 5 bases, 7 bases remained unmatched. The DNA for the CDR3 is TGTGCCAGCTCACGACGACAGGGGTCGGATAATTCACCCCTCCACTTT. This sequence encodes CASSRRQGSDNSPLHF.

The chain couples TRBV30 to TRBJ1-1; possibly TRBD1 for D (6 bases). V gave up 0 bases and J gave up 4 bases, with 12 bases separating them. The CDR3 spans 14 residues. Germline V CDR1 and CDR2: GTSNPN, SVGIG (reference sequence). DNA for the CDR3: TGTGCCTGGAGTGTAAGCAGGGGTGGCACTGAAGCTTTCTTT. The encoded protein is CAWSVSRGGTEAFF.

The genes are TRBV5-1 and TRBJ1-1; D possibly corresponds to TRBD1 (6 bases). V was cut by 5 bases and J by 4 bases, with 12 bases left in between. CDR1 and CDR2 (germline): SGHRS, YFSETQ. The CDR3 sequence is 13 residues long. The CDR3 is CASRETGTTEAFF. The CDR3, as DNA: TGCGCCAGCAGAGAAACAGGGACCACTGAAGCTTTCTTT. Filled out from reference TRBV5-1 and TRBJ1-1, the complete variable domain reads KAGVTQTPRYLIKTRGQQVTLSCSPISGHRSVSWYQQTPGQGLQFLFEYFSETQRNKGNFPGRFSGRQFSNSRSEMNVSTLELGDSALYLCASRETGTTEAFFGQGTRLTVV.

The rearrangement uses TRBV2 and TRBJ2-1; no definite D call. Germline loops: CDR1 SNHLY, CDR2 FYNNEI. The V and J ends lost 5 bases and 9 bases respectively, with 11 bases between them. The CDR3 sequence is 12 residues long. The CDR3 loop reads CASSRSTIEQFF. CDR3 DNA sequence: TGTGCCAGCAGTAGGAGCACTATTGAGCAGTTCTTC.

In regard to this clone: Other DNA variants within this sample encode the same CDR3. V is TRBV3-1 (or the pseudogene TRBV3-2) and J is TRBJ1-1, with 9 positions matching TRBD1. V dropped 3 bases and J dropped 6; count of bases not matched to a gene: 5. There are 14 residues in the CDR3. CDR1 is LGHDT, CDR2 YNNKEL, per germline (reference sequence). As DNA, the CDR3 is TGTGCCAGCAGCCAGGACAGGGGAAGATCTGAAGCTTTCTTT. Translation gives CASSQDRGRSEAFF.

The rearrangement joins TRBV5-1 to TRBJ1-1; tentative D call: TRBD1 (6 bases). The germline gives CDR1 SGHRS, CDR2 YFSETQ. The V end lost 10 bases, the J end lost 4 bases, and 17 bases lay between the germline ends. The CDR3 length is 13 residues. CDR3 DNA sequence: TGCGCCTGCGTGGGGGGGCAGAGCACTGAAGCTTTCTTT. Protein: CACVGGQSTEAFF.

The gene calls are TRBV6-2 or TRBV6-3 and TRBJ2-3; 8 positions match TRBD2. The CDR3 has 18 residues. CDR1 is MNHEY, CDR2 SVGEGT, per germline. V was pared by 0 bases and J by 0 bases, with 8 bases of the junction left unmatched. This CDR3 is CASSYSAGATESTDTQYF. CDR3 nucleotides: TGTGCCAGCAGTTACTCAGCGGGGGCCACCGAAAGCACAGATACGCAGTATTTT.

V usage is TRBV9 and J usage is TRBJ2-2; 11 nucleotides match TRBD2. CDR1 and CDR2 from the germline V gene are SGDLS and YYNGEE. J lost 5 bases, V lost 2 bases, and 5 bases had no gene match. The CDR3 is 16 residues long. Here the CDR3 DNA reads TGTGCCAGCAGCGTTAGCGGGAGGGCGGGGACCGGGGAGCTGTTTTTT. Protein product: CASSVSGRAGTGELFF.

This clone has only one observation. V usage is TRBV12-3 or TRBV12-4 and J usage is TRBJ1-1, with unresolved D. This CDR3 comprises 13 residues. V lost 8 bases, J lost 1 base, and 11 bases lay in between. CDR3 DNA: TGTGCCAGCTGCAGAAATTCGAACACTGAAGCTTTCTTT. Amino acids: CASCRNSNTEAFF.

The V gene is TRBV3-1 (or the pseudogene TRBV3-2), the J gene TRBJ2-1, with D hard to call. The CDR3 has 14 residues. V lost 0 bases, J lost 6 bases, and 9 bases lay in between. Germline V gene data show CDR1 as LGHDT and CDR2 as YNNKEL (reference sequence). CDR3 bases: TGTGCCAGCAGCCAAGAAGGGCAGCCCAATGAGCAGTTCTTC. The encoded protein is CASSQEGQPNEQFF.

This clone has only one observation. The DNA of the CDR3 is TGTGCCAGCAGCTTGGTGGGGGAGAACACTGAAGCTTTCTTT. Its translation is CASSLVGENTEAFF. The V call is TRBV5-5, the J call TRBJ1-1, with D possibly matching TRBD1 (5 bases). The CDR3 has 14 amino acids. From germline, CDR1 is SGHKS and CDR2 YYEKEE (reference sequence). V gave up 0 bases and J gave up 1 base, with 7 bases separating them.

This chain connects TRBV7-9 to TRBJ1-4; 7 bases agree with TRBD1. With V trimmed by 4 bases and J by 7 bases, 12 bases remained unmatched. This CDR3 region has 16 residues. Germline CDR1 and CDR2: SEHNR and FQNEAQ (reference sequence). The CDR3 region has the DNA TGTGCCAGCAGCTCGCCCTCCACAGGGGCTGGTGAAAAACTGTTTTTT. It specifies CASSSPSTGAGEKLFF.

CDR3 DNA: TGTGCCAGCAGTGAATCCGCAACTGGGGAGCTGTTTTTT. Residues: CASSESATGELFF. The V call is TRBV25-1, the J call TRBJ2-2; D uncertain. V dropped 1 base and J dropped 8 bases, with 8 bases sitting between them. This CDR3 comprises 13 residues. From germline, CDR1 is MGHDK and CDR2 SYGVNS.

In DNA form, the CDR3 reads TGCGCCAGCAGCCTTTTGGGTAGCAAGAATGAGCAGTTCTTC. This sequence encodes CASSLLGSKNEQFF. The chain links TRBV4-1 to TRBJ2-1; D unclear. V was trimmed by 4 bases and J by 7 bases, leaving 14 bases between them. This CDR3 spans 14 amino acids. Germline V gene lookup returns CDR1 MGHRA and CDR2 YSYEKL.

The chain couples TRBV6-2 or TRBV6-3 to TRBJ2-1, with D hard to call. V dropped 2 bases and J dropped 6 bases, with 14 bases sitting between them. Germline V CDR1 and CDR2: MNHEY, SVGEGT. The CDR3 has 15 residues. The CDR3 region has the DNA TGTGCCAGCAGTTACACGGAGCACCAATTCAATGAGCAGTTCTTC. Its protein is CASSYTEHQFNEQFF.

This chain uses TRBV6-6 with TRBJ1-6, with TRBD1 matching over 9 bases. J lost 8 bases, V lost 5 bases, and 7 bases had no gene match. The CDR3 is 15 amino acids. The germline V gene has CDR1 MNHNY and CDR2 SVGAGI (reference sequence). CDR3: CASSPLGQGDSPLHF. The CDR3 nucleotides read TGTGCCAGCAGTCCGTTGGGACAGGGCGATTCACCCCTCCACTTT.

A single count supports this clone. The rearrangement links TRBV28 to TRBJ1-1; TRBD1 might be the D (5 bases). The CDR3 has 14 residues. The V and J ends lost 1 base and 3 bases respectively, with 9 bases between them. CDR1 is MDHEN and CDR2 is SYDVKM in the germline V gene. The CDR3 is CASSLSGRYTEAFF. The CDR3 nucleotides read TGTGCCAGCAGTTTATCAGGGAGGTACACTGAAGCTTTCTTT.

V gene TRBV10-3 combines with J gene TRBJ1-2; a possible D gene is TRBD1 (6 bases). V lost 5 bases and J lost 4, with 17 bases in between. Per the germline V gene, CDR1 is ENHRY and CDR2 is SYGVKD. This CDR3 has 15 amino acids. The CDR3 region is CAISNPGTMTYGYTF. Here the CDR3 DNA reads TGTGCCATCAGTAACCCCGGGACAATGACCTATGGCTACACCTTC.

The CDR3 DNA reads as TGTGCCAGCAGTTTACAAGGACTAGCGGAGGCAGATACGCAGTATTTT. Translated, it gives CASSLQGLAEADTQYF. This chain joins TRBV28 and TRBJ2-3, with 10 bases fitting TRBD2. There are 16 residues in the CDR3. The germline gives CDR1 MDHEN, CDR2 SYDVKM. With 2 bases clipped from V and 4 bases from J, the junction kept 6 bases outside the gene matches.

This sequence joins TRBV24-1 and TRBJ2-2; the match to TRBD1 covers 7 bases. From germline, CDR1 is KGHDR and CDR2 SFDVKD. The ends lost 7 bases at V and 4 bases at J; junction bases unmatched: 5. The CDR3 has 14 amino acids. CDR3 bases: TGTGCCACCAGGGAACAGGGGATCACCGGGGAGCTGTTTTTT. This gives the protein CATREQGITGELFF.

The V gene is TRBV7-8, the J gene TRBJ2-5, with TRBD1 identical over 9 bases. V shed 5 bases and J 1 base; nucleotides not matched to a gene: 2. The CDR3 is 14 residues long. Germline V lookup: CDR1 SGHVS, CDR2 FQNEAQ. CDR3 DNA: TGTGCCAGCAGCCGGGACAGGGCCCAAGAGACCCAGTACTTC. This sequence encodes CASSRDRAQETQYF.

The chain combines TRBV13 with TRBJ1-4; D is unclear. V lost 4 bases and J 0 bases, leaving 9 bases between the germline ends. CDR3 length: 15 residues. The germline CDR1 and CDR2 sequences are PRHDT and FYEKMQ (reference sequence). The CDR3 DNA follows: TGTGCCAGCAGCTCGATGGAAGCAACTAATGAAAAACTGTTTTTT. It translates to CASSSMEATNEKLFF.

In nucleotides, the CDR3 is TGTGCCAGCAGCGTGGGGACACCGTTCTCTGGGGCCAACGTCCTGACTTTC. Translation: CASSVGTPFSGANVLTF. This chain connects TRBV3-1 (or the pseudogene TRBV3-2) to TRBJ2-6, with D tentatively TRBD1 (6 bases). The CDR3 consists of 17 residues. The ends were cut back, 5 bases at V and 0 bases at J, with 14 bases in the middle. CDR1 and CDR2 from the germline V gene are LGHDT and YNNKEL (reference sequence).

The gene calls are TRBV28 and TRBJ1-1; D is unclear. Looked up from germline, CDR1 is MDHEN and CDR2 is SYDVKM. Trimming left V 7 bases short and J 11 bases short, with 14 bases between. The CDR3 is 11 residues long. The CDR3 bases are TGTGCCAGCACTCGCCCGCCCCGGGCTTTCTTT. This gives the protein CASTRPPRAFF.

This clone was found once. The V call is TRBV3-1 (or the pseudogene TRBV3-2), the J call TRBJ1-2, with D possibly TRBD1 on 6 matching bases. The V end lost 4 bases, the J end lost 2 bases, and 14 bases lay between the germline ends. The CDR3 totals 15 residues. Germline-derived CDR1 and CDR2 are LGHDT and YNNKEL (reference sequence). CDR3 sequence reads: CASSLRQVSNYGYTF. DNA of the CDR3: TGTGCCAGCAGCCTCCGACAGGTTTCCAACTATGGCTACACCTTC.

This sequence joins TRBV30 and TRBJ1-1; TRBD1 matches 7 bases. V shed 0 bases and J 4 bases; nucleotides not matched to a gene: 8. Germline-derived CDR1 and CDR2 are GTSNPN and SVGIG (reference sequence). The CDR3 covers 15 residues. CDR3 loop: CAWSVWEGAGTEAFF. CDR3 in DNA: TGTGCCTGGAGTGTATGGGAGGGGGCTGGCACTGAAGCTTTCTTT. Variable domain in full (rest from reference TRBV30 and TRBJ1-1): SQTIHQWPATLVQPVGSPLSLECTVEGTSNPNLYWYRQAAGRGLQLLFYSVGIGQISSEVPQNLSASRPQDRQFILSSKKLLLSDSGFYLCAWSVWEGAGTEAFFGQGTRLTVV.

The rearrangement joins TRBV19 to TRBJ1-6; 8 bases map to TRBD1. CDR3 length: 14 amino acids. Per germline, CDR1 LNHDA and CDR2 SQIVND (reference sequence). J gave up 9 bases and V 1 base, and 2 bases lay outside the gene matches. CDR3 nucleotide sequence: TGTGCCAGTAGTATAGGACAGGGGATTTCACCCCTCCACTTT. As protein: CASSIGQGISPLHF. The complete variable domain, with remaining parts taken from reference TRBV19 and TRBJ1-6, reads DGGITQSPKYLFRKEGQNVTLSCEQNLNHDAMYWYRQDPGQGLRLIYYSQIVNDFQKGDIAEGYSVSREKKESFPLTVTSAQKNPTAFYLCASSIGQGISPLHFGNGTRLTVT.

A few counts support this clone. The V call is TRBV3-1 (or the pseudogene TRBV3-2), the J call TRBJ2-5; 9 nucleotides align to TRBD2. CDR1 LGHDT and CDR2 YNNKEL come from the germline V gene (reference sequence). V lost 4 bases, J lost 3 bases, and 9 bases stayed unmatched. The CDR3 covers 16 residues. The CDR3 sequence: CASSRSPAGGKETQYF. As DNA, the CDR3 is TGTGCCAGCAGCCGGTCCCCGGCGGGAGGGAAAGAGACCCAGTACTTC.

The table lists this clone with a count of one. The rearrangement uses TRBV11-3 and TRBJ2-7; 8 bases agree with TRBD2. Per the germline V gene, CDR1 is SGHNT and CDR2 is YENEEA. V lost 7 bases, J lost 6 bases, and 17 bases stayed unmatched. The CDR3 spans 16 residues. CDR3 sequence reads: CASTTFDAGGSREQYF. As DNA, the CDR3 is TGTGCCAGCACCACATTCGATGCGGGGGGTTCCCGCGAGCAGTACTTC. Using reference TRBV11-3 and TRBJ2-7 for the parts outside the CDR3, the full variable domain is EAGVVQSPRYKIIEKKQPVAFWCNPISGHNTLYWYLQNLGQGPELLIRYENEEAVDDSQLPKDRFSAERLKGVDSTLKIQPAELGDSAVYLCASTTFDAGGSREQYFGPGTRLTVT.